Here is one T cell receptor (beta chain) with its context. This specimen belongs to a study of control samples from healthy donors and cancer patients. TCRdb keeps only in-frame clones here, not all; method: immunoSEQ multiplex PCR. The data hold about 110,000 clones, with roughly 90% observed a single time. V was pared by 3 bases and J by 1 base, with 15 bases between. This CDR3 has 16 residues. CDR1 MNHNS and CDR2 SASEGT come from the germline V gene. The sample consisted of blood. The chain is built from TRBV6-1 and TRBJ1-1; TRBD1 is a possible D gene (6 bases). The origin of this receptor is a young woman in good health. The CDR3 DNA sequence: TGTGCCAGCAGTGAGGGAGTTATACAGGGGAACACTGAAGCTTTCTTT. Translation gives CASSEGVIQGNTEAFF.